This TCR beta chain was captured by sequencing in a study of cytomegalovirus exposure and HLA in healthy donors. Whole-study findings and limits: Roughly even sequencing depth across donors was the assumption behind the presence/absence analyses. Productive status was seen about 87% or about 30% of the time for most TCR beta V segments in an earlier analysis.

PCR primers comprised 60 Vbeta and 13 Jbeta primers. Libraries were prepared by immunoSEQ multiplex PCR; TCRdb keeps only in-frame clonotypes and omits some of them. The sample carries more than 95,000 clones, 60% to 85% recorded once. Trimming at V came to 4 bases and at J to 5 bases, leaving 5 bases not matched to a gene. CDR1 is ENHRY and CDR2 is SYGVKD in the germline V gene. The CDR3 contains 13 residues. Worth noting for this clone: Its specificity is not known.

The V gene is TRBV10-3, the J gene TRBJ2-7; 7 bases match TRBD1. The clonotype comes from a young woman in good health and CMV-seronegative. The sequenced sample was PBMCs. Written as DNA, the CDR3 is TGTGCCATCAGTGTTCAGGGGGACGACGAGCAGTACTTC. Translating gives CAISVQGDDEQYF.